This TCR beta chain stems from a study of cytomegalovirus exposure and HLA in healthy donors. Profiling relied on immunoSEQ multiplex PCR, and the TCRdb table lists in-frame clones only, not all of them. The sample holds tens of thousands of clones, 90% to 95% seen once. The CDR3 length is 15 residues. Deletions cut 2 bases from V and 7 bases from J, with 12 bases between. CDR1 is KGHSH, CDR2 LQKENI, per germline. The chain joins TRBV18 to TRBJ1-6; D is unresolved. The sequence was collected from a man aged 18 to 29 in good health and CMV-seronegative. Sequenced sample: PBMCs. DNA of the CDR3: TGTGCCAGCTCACCAGATGTTCGGAGAAATTCACCCCTCCACTTT. Translating gives CASSPDVRRNSPLHF. Variable domain in full (rest from reference TRBV18 and TRBJ1-6): NAGVMQNPRHLVRRRGQEARLRCSPMKGHSHVYWYRQLPEEGLKFMVYLQKENIIDESGMPKERFSAEFPKEGPSILRIQQVVRGDSAAYFCASSPDVRRNSPLHFGNGTRLTVT.